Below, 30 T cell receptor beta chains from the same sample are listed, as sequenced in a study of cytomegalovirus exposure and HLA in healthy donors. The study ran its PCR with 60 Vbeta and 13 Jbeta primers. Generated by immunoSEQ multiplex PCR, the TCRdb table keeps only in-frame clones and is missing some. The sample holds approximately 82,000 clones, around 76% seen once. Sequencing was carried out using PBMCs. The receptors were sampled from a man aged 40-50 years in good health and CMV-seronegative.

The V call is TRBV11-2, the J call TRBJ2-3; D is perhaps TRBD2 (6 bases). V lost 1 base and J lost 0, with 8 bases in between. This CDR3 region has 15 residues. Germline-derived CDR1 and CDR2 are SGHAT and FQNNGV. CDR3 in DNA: TGTGCCAGCAGCTTAGCGGGAGTTAGCACAGATACGCAGTATTTT. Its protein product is CASSLAGVSTDTQYF.

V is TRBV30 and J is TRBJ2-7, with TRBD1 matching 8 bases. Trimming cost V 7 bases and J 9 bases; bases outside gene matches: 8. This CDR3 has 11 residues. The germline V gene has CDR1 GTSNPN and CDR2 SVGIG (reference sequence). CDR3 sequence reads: CALGTGALQYF. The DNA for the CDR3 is TGTGCCTTAGGGACAGGAGCCTTGCAGTACTTC.

CDR3 DNA: TGTGCCAGCAGCTTAGTGGGACAGGCCCGTGAAAAACTGTTTTTT. Amino acids: CASSLVGQAREKLFF. This rearrangement joins TRBV11-2 to TRBJ1-4; 8 bases are shared with TRBD1. Germline-derived CDR1 and CDR2 are SGHAT and FQNNGV. This CDR3 spans 15 amino acids. The trim removed 1 base at V and 7 bases at J, leaving 5 bases unmatched.

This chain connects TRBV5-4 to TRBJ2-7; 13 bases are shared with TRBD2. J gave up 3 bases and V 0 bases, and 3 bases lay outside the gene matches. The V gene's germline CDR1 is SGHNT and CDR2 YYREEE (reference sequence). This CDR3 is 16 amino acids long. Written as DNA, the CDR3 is TGTGCCAGCAGCTTGGGGACTAGCGGGAGTTTCTACGAGCAGTACTTC. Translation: CASSLGTSGSFYEQYF.

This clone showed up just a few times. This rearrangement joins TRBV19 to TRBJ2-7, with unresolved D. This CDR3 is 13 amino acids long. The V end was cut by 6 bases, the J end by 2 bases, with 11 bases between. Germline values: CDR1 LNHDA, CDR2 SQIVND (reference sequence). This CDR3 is CASSNSPPYEQYF. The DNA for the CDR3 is TGTGCCAGTAGCAACTCACCCCCCTACGAGCAGTACTTC.

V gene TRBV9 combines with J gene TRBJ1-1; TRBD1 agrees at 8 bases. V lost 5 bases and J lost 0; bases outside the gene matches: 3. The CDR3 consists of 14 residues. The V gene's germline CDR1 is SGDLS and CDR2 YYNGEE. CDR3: CASRAGGLNTEAFF. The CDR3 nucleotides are TGTGCCAGCAGAGCAGGGGGCTTGAACACTGAAGCTTTCTTT.

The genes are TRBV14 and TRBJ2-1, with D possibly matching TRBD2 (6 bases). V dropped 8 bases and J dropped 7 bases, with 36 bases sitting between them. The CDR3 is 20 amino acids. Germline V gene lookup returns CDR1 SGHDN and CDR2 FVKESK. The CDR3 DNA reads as TGTGCCAGCTCCCTTCGGGGCAGCTTTATCCGGGACTCCTCGGGGAATGAGCAGTTCTTC. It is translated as CASSLRGSFIRDSSGNEQFF.

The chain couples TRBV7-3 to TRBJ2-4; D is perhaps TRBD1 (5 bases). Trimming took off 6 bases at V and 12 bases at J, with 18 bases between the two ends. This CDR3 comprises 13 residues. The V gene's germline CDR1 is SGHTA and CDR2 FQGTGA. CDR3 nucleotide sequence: TGTGCCAGCAGTTCCCTTCGTGACAGCAGTCAGTACTTC. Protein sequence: CASSSLRDSSQYF.

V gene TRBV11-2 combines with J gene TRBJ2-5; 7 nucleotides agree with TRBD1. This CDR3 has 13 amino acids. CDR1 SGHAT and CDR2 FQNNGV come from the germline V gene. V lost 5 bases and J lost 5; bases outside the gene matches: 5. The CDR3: CASSQTGSETQYF. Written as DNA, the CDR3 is TGTGCCAGCAGCCAGACAGGGTCGGAGACCCAGTACTTC.

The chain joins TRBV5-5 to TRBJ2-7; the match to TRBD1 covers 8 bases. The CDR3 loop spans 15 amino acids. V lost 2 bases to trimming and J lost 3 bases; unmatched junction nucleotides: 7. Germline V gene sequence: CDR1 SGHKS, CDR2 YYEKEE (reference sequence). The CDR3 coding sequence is TGTGCCAGCAGCTTAGGACAGGGTGAGATCTACGAGCAGTACTTC. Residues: CASSLGQGEIYEQYF.

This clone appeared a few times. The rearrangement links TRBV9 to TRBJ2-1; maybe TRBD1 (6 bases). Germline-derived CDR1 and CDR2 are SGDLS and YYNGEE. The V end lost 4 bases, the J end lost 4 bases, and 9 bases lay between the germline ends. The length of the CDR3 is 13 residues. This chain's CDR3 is CASSPGQYNEQFF. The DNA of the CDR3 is TGTGCCAGCAGCCCTGGACAGTACAATGAGCAGTTCTTC.

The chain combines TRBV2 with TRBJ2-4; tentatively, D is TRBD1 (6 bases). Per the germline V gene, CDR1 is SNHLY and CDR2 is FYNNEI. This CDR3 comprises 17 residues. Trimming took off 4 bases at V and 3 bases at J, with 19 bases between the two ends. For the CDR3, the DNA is TGTGCCAGCAGTGGTCTGAAACAGGGATTGGGCAAAAACATTCAGTACTTC. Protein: CASSGLKQGLGKNIQYF.

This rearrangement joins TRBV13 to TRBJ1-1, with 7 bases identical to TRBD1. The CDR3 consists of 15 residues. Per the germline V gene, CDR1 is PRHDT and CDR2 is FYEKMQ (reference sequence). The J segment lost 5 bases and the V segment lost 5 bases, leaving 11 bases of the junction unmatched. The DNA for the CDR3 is TGTGCCAGCAGCCGATACAGGGGTCCTAATACTGAAGCTTTCTTT. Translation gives CASSRYRGPNTEAFF.

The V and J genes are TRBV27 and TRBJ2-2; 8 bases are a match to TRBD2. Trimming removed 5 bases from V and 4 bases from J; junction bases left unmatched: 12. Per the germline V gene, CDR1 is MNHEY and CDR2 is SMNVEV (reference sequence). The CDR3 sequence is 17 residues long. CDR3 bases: TGTGCCAGCAGTCTGGGACTAGTTGGGCTTAGCACCGGGGAGCTGTTTTTT. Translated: CASSLGLVGLSTGELFF.

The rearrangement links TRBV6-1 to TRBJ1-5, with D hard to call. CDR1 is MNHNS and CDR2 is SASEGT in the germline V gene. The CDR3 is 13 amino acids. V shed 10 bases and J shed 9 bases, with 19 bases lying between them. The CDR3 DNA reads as TGTGCCACCGTTTACAGTGCGCCTGGGCCCCAGCATTTT. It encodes CATVYSAPGPQHF.

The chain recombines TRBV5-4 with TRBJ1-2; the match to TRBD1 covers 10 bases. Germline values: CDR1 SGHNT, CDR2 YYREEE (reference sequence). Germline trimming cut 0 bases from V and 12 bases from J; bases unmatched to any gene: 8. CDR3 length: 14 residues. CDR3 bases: TGTGCCAGCAGCTTGGCGACAGGGGGCAGGCTAAACACCTTC. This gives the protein CASSLATGGRLNTF.

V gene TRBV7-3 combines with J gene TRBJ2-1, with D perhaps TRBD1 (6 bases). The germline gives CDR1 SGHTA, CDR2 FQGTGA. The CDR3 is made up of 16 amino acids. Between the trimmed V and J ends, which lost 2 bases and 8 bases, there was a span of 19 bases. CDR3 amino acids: CASSLQGTTGVDEQFF. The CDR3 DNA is TGTGCCAGCAGCTTACAGGGGACGACGGGCGTCGATGAGCAGTTCTTC.

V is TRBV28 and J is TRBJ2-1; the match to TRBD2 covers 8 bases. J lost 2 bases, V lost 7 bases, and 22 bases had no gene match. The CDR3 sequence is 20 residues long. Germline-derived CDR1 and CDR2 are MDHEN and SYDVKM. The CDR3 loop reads CASTPPGGSVGGRTYNEQFF. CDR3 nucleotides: TGTGCCAGCACCCCTCCGGGGGGGTCGGTGGGAGGGAGAACCTACAATGAGCAGTTCTTC. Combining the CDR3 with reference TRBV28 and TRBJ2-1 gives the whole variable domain DVKVTQSSRYLVKRTGEKVFLECVQDMDHENMFWYRQDPGLGLRLIYFSYDVKMKEKGDIPEGYSVSREKKERFSLILESASTNQTSMYLCASTPPGGSVGGRTYNEQFFGPGTRLTVL.

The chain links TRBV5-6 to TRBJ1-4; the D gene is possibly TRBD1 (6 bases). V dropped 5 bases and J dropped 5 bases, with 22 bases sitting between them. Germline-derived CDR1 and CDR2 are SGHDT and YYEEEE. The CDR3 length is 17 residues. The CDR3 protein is CASRAWVQGFANEKLFF. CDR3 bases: TGTGCCAGCAGAGCTTGGGTCCAGGGGTTCGCGAATGAAAAACTGTTTTTT.

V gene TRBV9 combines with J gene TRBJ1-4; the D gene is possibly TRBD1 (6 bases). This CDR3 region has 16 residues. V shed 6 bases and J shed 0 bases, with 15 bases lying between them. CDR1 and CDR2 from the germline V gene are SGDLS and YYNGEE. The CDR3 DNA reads TGTGCCAGCACCAGGGGCCTTGACACAACTAATGAAAAACTGTTTTTT. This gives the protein CASTRGLDTTNEKLFF.

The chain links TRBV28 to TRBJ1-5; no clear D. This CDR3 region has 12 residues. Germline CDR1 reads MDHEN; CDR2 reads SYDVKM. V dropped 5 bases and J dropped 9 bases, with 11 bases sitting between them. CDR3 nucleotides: TGTGCCAGCAGTGAGAGAGGTAGGCCCCAGCATTTT. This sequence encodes CASSERGRPQHF.

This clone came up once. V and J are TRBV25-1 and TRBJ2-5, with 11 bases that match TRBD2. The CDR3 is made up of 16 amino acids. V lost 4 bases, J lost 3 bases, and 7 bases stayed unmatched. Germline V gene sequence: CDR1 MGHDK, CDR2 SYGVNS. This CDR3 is CASSVLTSGTEETQYF. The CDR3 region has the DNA TGTGCCAGCAGTGTCCTGACTAGCGGGACTGAAGAGACCCAGTACTTC.

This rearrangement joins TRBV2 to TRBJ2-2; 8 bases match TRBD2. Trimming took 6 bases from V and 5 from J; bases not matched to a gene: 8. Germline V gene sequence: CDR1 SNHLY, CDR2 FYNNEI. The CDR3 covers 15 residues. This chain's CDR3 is CASRAVAGRTGELFF. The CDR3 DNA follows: TGTGCCAGCAGGGCGGTAGCGGGAAGGACCGGGGAGCTGTTTTTT.

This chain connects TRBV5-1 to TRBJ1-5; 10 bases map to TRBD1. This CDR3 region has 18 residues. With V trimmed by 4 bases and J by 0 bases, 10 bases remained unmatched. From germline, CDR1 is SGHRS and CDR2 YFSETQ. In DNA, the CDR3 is TGCGCCAGCAGCATTGGACAGGGGGGGGATTATAGCAATCAGCCCCAGCATTTT. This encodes CASSIGQGGDYSNQPQHF.

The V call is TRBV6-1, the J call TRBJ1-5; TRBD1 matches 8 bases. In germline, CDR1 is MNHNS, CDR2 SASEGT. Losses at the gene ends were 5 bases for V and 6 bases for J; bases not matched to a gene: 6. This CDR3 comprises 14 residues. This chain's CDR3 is CASSIDRGGQPQHF. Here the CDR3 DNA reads TGTGCCAGCAGTATTGACAGGGGCGGTCAGCCCCAGCATTTT.

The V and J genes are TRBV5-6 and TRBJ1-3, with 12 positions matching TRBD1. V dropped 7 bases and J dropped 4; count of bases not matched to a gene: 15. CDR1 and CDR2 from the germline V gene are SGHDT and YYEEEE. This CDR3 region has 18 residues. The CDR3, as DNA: TGTGCCAGCGCTTGGGGACAGGGGGCGAGTGTGTCGGGAAACACCATATATTTT. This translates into CASAWGQGASVSGNTIYF.

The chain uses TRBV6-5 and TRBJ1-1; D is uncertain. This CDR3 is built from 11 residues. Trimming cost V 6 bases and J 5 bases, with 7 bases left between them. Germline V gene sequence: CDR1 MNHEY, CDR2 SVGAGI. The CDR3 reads CASSSGTEAFF. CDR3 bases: TGTGCCAGCAGCAGCGGGACTGAAGCTTTCTTT.

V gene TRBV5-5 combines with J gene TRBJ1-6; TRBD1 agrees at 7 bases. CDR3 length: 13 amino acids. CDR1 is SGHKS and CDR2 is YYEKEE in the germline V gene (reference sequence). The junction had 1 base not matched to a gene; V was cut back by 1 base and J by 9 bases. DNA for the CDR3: TGTGCCAGCAGCTTGCACAGGGGTTCACCCCTCCACTTT. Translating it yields CASSLHRGSPLHF.

CDR3 DNA: TGTGCCAGCAGTGAATCGGCGGCAGGCAATCAGCCCCAGCATTTT. Encoded protein: CASSESAAGNQPQHF. V gene TRBV2 combines with J gene TRBJ1-5; D gene ambiguous. The CDR3 has 15 residues. V was trimmed by 2 bases and J by 2 bases, leaving 10 bases between them. CDR1 and CDR2 (germline): SNHLY, FYNNEI.

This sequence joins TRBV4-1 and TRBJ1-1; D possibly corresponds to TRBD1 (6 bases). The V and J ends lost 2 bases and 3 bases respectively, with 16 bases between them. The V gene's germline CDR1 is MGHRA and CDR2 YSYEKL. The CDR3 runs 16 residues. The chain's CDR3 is CASSQLYRVGHTEAFF. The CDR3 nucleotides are TGCGCCAGCAGCCAACTATACAGGGTTGGGCACACTGAAGCTTTCTTT.